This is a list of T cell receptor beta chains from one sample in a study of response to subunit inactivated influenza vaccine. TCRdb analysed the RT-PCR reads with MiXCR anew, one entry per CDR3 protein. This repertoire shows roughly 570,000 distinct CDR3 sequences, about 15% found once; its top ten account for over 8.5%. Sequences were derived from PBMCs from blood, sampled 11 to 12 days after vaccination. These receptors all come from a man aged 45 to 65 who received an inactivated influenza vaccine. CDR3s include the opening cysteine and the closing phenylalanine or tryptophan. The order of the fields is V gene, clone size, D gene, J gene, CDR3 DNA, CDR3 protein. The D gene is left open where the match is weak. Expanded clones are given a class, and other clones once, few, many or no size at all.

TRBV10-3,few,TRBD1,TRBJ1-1,TGTGCCATTCAACGGGACAGAGAAGCTTTCTTT,CAIQRDREAFF
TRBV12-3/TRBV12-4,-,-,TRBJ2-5,TGTGCCAGCACTTTGGGGACACTACAAGAGACCCAGTACTTC,CASTLGTLQETQYF
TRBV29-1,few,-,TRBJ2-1,TGCAGTTTAATCTCCTACAATGAGCAGTTCTTC,CSLISYNEQFF
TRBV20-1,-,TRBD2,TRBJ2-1,TGCAGTGCTAGTTGGACTAGCGGAGTCTCCTACAATGAGCAGTTCTTC,CSASWTSGVSYNEQFF
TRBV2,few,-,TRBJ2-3,TGTGCCAGCAGTGATTGGGCAGATACGCAGTATTTT,CASSDWADTQYF
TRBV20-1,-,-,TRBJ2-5,TGCAGCCTGGCCGAGGGGGGGCCTGGAGGGACCCAGTACTTC,CSLAEGGPGGTQYF
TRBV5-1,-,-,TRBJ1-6,TGCGCCAGCAGCTCCGGCTTAGAGAATAGAAATTCACCCCTCCACTTT,CASSSGLENRNSPLHF
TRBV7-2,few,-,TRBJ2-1,TGTGCCAGCAGCTTTTATCGGCATGAGCAGTTCTTC,CASSFYRHEQFF
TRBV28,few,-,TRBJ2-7,TGTGCCAGCATGGGAGACTACTACGAGCAGTACTTC,CASMGDYYEQYF
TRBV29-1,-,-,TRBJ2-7,TGCAGCGTCACAACAGGGACCAACTACGAGCAGTACTTC,CSVTTGTNYEQYF
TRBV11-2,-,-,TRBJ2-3,TGTGCCAGCAGATGGGGAAGTGTGCGCACAGATACGCAGTATTTT,CASRWGSVRTDTQYF
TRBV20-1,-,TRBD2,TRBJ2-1,TGCAGTGCTTGGGACCAACTAGCGGTTCGGGACAATGAGCAGTTCTTC,CSAWDQLAVRDNEQFF
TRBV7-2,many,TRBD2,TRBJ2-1,TGTGCCAGCAGTCTCGCTAGCGGGTACAATGAGCAGTTCTTC,CASSLASGYNEQFF
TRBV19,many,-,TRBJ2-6,TGTGCCAGTAGGGCTAACTCTGGGGCCAACGTCCTGACTTTC,CASRANSGANVLTF
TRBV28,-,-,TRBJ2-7,TGTGCCAGCAGTATAGGACTCGAGCAGTACTTC,CASSIGLEQYF
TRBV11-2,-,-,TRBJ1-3,TGTGCCAGCAGCTTACCAGGCCCCTCTGGAAACACCATATATTTT,CASSLPGPSGNTIYF
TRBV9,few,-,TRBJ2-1,TGTGCCAGCAGCGGGGGTTGGGGGTTAACTGATGAGCAGTTCTTC,CASSGGWGLTDEQFF
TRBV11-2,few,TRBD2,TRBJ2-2,TGTGCCAGCAGCTCCCCATCTAGCGGGGGGGGGACCAACACCGGGGAGCTGTTTTTT,CASSSPSSGGGTNTGELFF
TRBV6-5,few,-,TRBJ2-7,TGTGCCAGCAGTTCCGAAGCGCGACAGCAGTACTTC,CASSSEARQQYF
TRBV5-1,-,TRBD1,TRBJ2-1,TGCGCCAGCAGCTTGGCGGTGGGACAGGTCCACAATGAGCAGTTCTTC,CASSLAVGQVHNEQFF
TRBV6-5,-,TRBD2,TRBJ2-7,TGTGCCAGCAGTTACTCTCGGCTTAGCGGGGGGTCCTACGAGCAGTACTTC,CASSYSRLSGGSYEQYF
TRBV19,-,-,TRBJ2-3,TGTGCCAGTAGTTCCAGCCGAAGGGGAGGCGCAGATACGCAGTATTTT,CASSSSRRGGADTQYF
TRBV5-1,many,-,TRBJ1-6,TGCGCCAGCAGCTTGGCCCTAGGGAATTCACCCCTCCACTTT,CASSLALGNSPLHF
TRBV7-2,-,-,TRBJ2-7,TGTGCCAGCAGCACGGGACGACACCTCTACGAGCAGTACTTC,CASSTGRHLYEQYF
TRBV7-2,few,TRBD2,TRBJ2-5,TGTGCCAGCAGCTCCAAAGCGGGGGGGCCTAAAGAGACCCAGTACTTC,CASSSKAGGPKETQYF
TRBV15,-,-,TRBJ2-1,TGTGCCACCAGCAGAAACAGCGGGTGGGGAAGTGAGCAGTTCTTC,CATSRNSGWGSEQFF
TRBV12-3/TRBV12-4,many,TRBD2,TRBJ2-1,TGTGCCAGCAGTTTAGAAAGCGGGGGTTTCTCCTACAATGAGCAGTTCTTC,CASSLESGGFSYNEQFF
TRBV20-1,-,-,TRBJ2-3,TGCAGTGGTCGGCTATCTAGCACAGATACGCAGTATTTT,CSGRLSSTDTQYF
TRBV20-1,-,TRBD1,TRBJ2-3,TGCAGTGCTAGAGACCCCGGGACAGGGAAAACAGATACGCAGTATTTT,CSARDPGTGKTDTQYF
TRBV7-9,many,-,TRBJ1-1,TGTGCCAGCAGCTTCGGGGCTAGGACTGAAGCTTTCTTT,CASSFGARTEAFF
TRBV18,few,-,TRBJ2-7,TGTGCCAGCAGCCCCCGGAGCGACTACGAGCAGTACTTC,CASSPRSDYEQYF
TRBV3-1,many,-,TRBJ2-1,TGTGCCAGCAGCCAAGGGGTTGGGACGGACGTATACAATGAGCAGTTCTTC,CASSQGVGTDVYNEQFF
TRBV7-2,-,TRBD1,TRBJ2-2,TGTGCCAGCAGTACCGGACAGGTCACCGGGGAGCTGTTTTTT,CASSTGQVTGELFF
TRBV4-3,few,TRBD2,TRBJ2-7,TGCGCCAGCAGCCAATTAGTGGGGGGGACCTACGAGCAGTACTTC,CASSQLVGGTYEQYF
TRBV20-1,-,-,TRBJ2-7,TGCAGTGCTAGAAAGGAGGGGAACGAGCAGTACTTC,CSARKEGNEQYF
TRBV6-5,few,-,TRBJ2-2,TGTGCCAGCAGTTACGCGGCGACCCCCGGGGAGCTGTTTTTT,CASSYAATPGELFF
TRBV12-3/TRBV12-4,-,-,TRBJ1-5,TGTGCCAGCAGACCTCGGGGGTCGAGCAATCAGCCCCAGCATTTT,CASRPRGSSNQPQHF
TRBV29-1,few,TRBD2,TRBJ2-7,TGCAGCGTTGGGCTAGCGGAACGCTCCTACGAGCAGTACTTC,CSVGLAERSYEQYF
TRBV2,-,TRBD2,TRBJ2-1,TGTGCCAGCAGTGAACTCCTCATCTTGCGGGGGGTGGATGAGCAGTTCTTC,CASSELLILRGVDEQFF
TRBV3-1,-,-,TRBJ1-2,TGTGCCAGCAGCCAAGAATTGGGAGGTATTAGTGGCTACACCTTC,CASSQELGGISGYTF
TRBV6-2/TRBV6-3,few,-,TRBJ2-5,TGTGCCAGCAGTCCCCAAAGAGAGACCCAGTACTTC,CASSPQRETQYF
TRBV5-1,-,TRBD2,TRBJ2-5,TGCGCCAGCAGCCAATACTGGACTAGCGGCCAAGAGACCCAGTACTTC,CASSQYWTSGQETQYF
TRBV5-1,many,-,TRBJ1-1,TGCGCCAGCATGGGGGCAGGGAACACTGAAGCTTTCTTT,CASMGAGNTEAFF